This T cell receptor beta chain was sequenced in a study of CD8+ T cells in alopecia areata. Overall study context: Tofacitinib administration to treated patients was oral, at 5 to 10 mg twice daily.

Germline-derived CDR1 and CDR2 are LNHDA and SQIVND (reference sequence). The ends lost 5 bases at V and 4 bases at J; junction bases unmatched: 2. The CDR3 has 13 residues. It was cDNA, reverse transcribed from extracted RNA, that served as the sequencing template. Sequencing was performed with immunoSEQ multiplex PCR; in TCRdb, only in-frame clones are kept and a portion is missing. The sample includes around 140,000 clones, about 49% of them seen just once. A few counts support this clone. The TCR sequence derives from a human donor with alopecia areata. The chain recombines TRBV19 with TRBJ1-2, with TRBD1 identical over 9 bases. Sequenced here: CD8+ T cells sorted from blood, sampled at week 0. The CDR3, as DNA: TGTGCCAGTAGTCCGACAGGGGGCTATGGCTACACCTTC. Translation: CASSPTGGYGYTF.